The present T cell receptor (beta chain) was sequenced within a study of blood T cells in healthy people across ages. Study findings and constraints: It was not possible, with unsorted PBMCs, to conclusively compare naive and antigen-experienced cells.

V lost 0 bases and J lost 0; bases outside the gene matches: 8. This CDR3 has 20 residues. A second PCR of about 7 to 12 cycles used a sample-barcoded 5' primer and a J-beta primer mix. From the 5' RACE reads, TCRdb called clonotypes with MiXCR, one entry per CDR3 protein. The sample lists 800,000 or so distinct CDR3 sequences, 35% to 60% seen once, with 18% in the top ten. On this clonotype itself: The antigen is undetermined.

The sequence was obtained from a man of 80 years or more in good health. What was sequenced was blood. The chain is built from TRBV12-3 or TRBV12-4 and TRBJ2-3; 14 bases agree with TRBD2. The CDR3 DNA is TGTGCCAGCAGTTTAGCGCGGGGACTAGCGGGAGTCCGGAGCACAGATACGCAGTATTTT. Residues: CASSLARGLAGVRSTDTQYF.